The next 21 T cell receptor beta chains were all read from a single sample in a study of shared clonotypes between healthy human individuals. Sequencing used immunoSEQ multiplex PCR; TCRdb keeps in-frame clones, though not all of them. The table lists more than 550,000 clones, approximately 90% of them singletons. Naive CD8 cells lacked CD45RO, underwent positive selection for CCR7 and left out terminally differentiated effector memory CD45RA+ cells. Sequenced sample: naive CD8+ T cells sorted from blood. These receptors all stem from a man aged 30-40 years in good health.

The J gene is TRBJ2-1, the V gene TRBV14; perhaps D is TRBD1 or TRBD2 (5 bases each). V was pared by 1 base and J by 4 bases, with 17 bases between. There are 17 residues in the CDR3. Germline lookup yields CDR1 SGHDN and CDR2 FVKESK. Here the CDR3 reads CASSQVRDPPIYNEQFF. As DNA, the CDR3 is TGTGCCAGCAGCCAAGTACGGGACCCTCCCATATACAATGAGCAGTTCTTC.

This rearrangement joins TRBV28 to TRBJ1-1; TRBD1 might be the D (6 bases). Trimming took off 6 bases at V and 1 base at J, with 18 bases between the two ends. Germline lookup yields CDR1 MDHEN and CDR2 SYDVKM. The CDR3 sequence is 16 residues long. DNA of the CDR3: TGTGCCAGCAGCCGAATATTTACAGGGTCGAACACTGAAGCTTTCTTT. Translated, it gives CASSRIFTGSNTEAFF.

CDR3 amino acids: CASSFGLASSYEQYF. As DNA, the CDR3 is TGTGCCAGCAGCTTTGGACTAGCGAGCTCCTACGAGCAGTACTTC. This chain joins TRBV7-8 and TRBJ2-7; 9 bases fit TRBD2. Germline CDR1 is SGHVS and CDR2 is FQNEAQ. The length of the CDR3 is 15 residues. J lost 0 bases, V lost 3 bases, and 3 bases had no gene match.

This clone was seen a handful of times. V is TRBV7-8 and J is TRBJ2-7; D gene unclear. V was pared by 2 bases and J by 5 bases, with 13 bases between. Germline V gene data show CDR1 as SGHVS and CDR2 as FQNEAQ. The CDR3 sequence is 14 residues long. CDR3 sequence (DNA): TGTGCCAGCAGCTTATCCAGGTTGGTCCACGAGCAGTACTTC. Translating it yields CASSLSRLVHEQYF.

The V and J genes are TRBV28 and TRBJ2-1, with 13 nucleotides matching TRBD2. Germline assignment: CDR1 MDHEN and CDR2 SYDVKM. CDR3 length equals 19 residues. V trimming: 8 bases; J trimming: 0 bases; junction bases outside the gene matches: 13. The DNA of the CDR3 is TGTGCCAGCGGACTTCCCGGGACTAGCGGGATGAGCTCCTACAATGAGCAGTTCTTC. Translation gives CASGLPGTSGMSSYNEQFF.

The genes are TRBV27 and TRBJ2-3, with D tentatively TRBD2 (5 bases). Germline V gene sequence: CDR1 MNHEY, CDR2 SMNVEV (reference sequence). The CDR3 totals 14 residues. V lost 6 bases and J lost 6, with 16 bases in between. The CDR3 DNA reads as TGTGCCAGCAGCGTCTCATCGGACTTGGATACGCAGTATTTT. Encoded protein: CASSVSSDLDTQYF.

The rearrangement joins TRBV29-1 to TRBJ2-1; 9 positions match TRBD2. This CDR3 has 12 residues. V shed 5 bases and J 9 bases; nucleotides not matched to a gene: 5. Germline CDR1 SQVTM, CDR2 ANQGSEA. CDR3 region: CSVLSGSTEQFF. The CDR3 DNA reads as TGCAGCGTTCTTAGCGGGAGCACTGAGCAGTTCTTC.

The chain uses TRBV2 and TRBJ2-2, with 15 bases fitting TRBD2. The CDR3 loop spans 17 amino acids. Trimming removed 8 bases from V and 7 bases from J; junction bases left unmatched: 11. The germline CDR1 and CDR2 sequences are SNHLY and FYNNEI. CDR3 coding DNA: TGTGCCAGCTTAGGACCGGGACTAGCGGGAGGTTTCGGGGAGCTGTTTTTT. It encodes CASLGPGLAGGFGELFF.

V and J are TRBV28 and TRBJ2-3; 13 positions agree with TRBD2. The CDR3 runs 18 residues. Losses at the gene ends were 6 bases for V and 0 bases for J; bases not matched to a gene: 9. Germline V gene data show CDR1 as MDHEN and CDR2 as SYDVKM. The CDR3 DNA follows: TGTGCCAGCAGCCCTTTACTAGCGGGAGGGAGGAGCACAGATACGCAGTATTTT. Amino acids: CASSPLLAGGRSTDTQYF.

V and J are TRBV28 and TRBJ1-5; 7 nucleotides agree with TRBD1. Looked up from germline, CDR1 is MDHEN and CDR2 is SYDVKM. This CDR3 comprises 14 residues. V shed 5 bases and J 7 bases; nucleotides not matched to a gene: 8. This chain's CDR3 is CASSLQLGGQPQHF. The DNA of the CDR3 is TGTGCCAGCAGTCTCCAACTAGGGGGCCAGCCCCAGCATTTT.

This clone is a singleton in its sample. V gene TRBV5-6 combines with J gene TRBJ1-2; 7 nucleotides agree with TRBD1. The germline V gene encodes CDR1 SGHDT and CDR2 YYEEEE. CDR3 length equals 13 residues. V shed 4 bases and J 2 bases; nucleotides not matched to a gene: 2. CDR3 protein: CASSLDRNYGYTF. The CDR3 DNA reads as TGTGCCAGCAGCCTGGACAGGAACTATGGCTACACCTTC. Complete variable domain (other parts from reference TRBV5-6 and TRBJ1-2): DAGVTQSPTHLIKTRGQQVTLRCSPKSGHDTVSWYQQALGQGPQFIFQYYEEEERQRGNFPDRFSGHQFPNYSSELNVNALLLGDSALYLCASSLDRNYGYTFGSGTRLTVV.

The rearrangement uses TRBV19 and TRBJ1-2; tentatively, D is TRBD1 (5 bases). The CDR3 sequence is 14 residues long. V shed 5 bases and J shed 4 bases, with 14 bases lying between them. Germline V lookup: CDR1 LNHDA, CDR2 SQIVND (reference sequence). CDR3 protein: CASSGTGTAYGYTF. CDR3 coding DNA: TGTGCCAGTAGTGGCACCGGGACGGCCTATGGCTACACCTTC.

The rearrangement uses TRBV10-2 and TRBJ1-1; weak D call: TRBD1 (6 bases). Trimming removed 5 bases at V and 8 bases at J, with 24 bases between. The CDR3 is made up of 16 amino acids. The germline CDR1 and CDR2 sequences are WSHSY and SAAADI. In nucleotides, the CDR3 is TGCGCCAGCAGTCCTGTCGGGGGGCGATCGGCTTGGGAAGCTTTCTTT. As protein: CASSPVGGRSAWEAFF.

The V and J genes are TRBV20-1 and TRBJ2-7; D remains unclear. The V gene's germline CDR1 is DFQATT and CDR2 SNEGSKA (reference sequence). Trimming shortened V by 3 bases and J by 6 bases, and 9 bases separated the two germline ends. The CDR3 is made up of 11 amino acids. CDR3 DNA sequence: TGCAGTGCTAGGTATTATGGCGAGCAGTACTTC. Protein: CSARYYGEQYF.

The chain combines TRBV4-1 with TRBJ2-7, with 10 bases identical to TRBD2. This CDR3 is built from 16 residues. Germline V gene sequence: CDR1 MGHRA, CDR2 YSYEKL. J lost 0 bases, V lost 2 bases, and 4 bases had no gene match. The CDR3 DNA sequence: TGCGCCAGCAGCCAATCTCCTAGCGGGGGCTCCTACGAGCAGTACTTC. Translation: CASSQSPSGGSYEQYF.

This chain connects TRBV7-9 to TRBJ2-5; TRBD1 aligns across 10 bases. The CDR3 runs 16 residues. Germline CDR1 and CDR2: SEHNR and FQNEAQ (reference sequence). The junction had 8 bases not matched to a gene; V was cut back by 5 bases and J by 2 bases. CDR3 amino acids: CASSLGTGALQETQYF. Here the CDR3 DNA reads TGTGCCAGCAGCCTCGGGACAGGGGCCCTACAAGAGACCCAGTACTTC. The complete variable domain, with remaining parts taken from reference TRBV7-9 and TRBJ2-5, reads DTGVSQNPRHKITKRGQNVTFRCDPISEHNRLYWYRQTLGQGPEFLTYFQNEAQLEKSRLLSDRFSAERPKGSFSTLEIQRTEQGDSAMYLCASSLGTGALQETQYFGPGTRLLVL.

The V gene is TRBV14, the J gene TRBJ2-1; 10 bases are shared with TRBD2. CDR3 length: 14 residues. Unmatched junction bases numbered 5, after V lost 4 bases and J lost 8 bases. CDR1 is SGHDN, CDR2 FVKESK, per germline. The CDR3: CASSPWTSGYEQFF. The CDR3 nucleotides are TGTGCCAGCAGCCCGTGGACTAGCGGCTATGAGCAGTTCTTC.

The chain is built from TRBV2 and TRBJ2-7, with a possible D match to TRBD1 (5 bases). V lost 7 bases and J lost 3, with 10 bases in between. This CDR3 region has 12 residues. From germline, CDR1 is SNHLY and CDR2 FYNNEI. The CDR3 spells CASKETDYEQYF. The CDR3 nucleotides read TGTGCCAGCAAGGAGACAGACTACGAGCAGTACTTC.

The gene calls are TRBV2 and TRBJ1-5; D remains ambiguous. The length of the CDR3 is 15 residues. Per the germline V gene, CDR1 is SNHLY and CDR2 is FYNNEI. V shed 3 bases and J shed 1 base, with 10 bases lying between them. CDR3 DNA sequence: TGTGCCAGCAGTGAGGTGGTTACGAGCAATCAGCCCCAGCATTTT. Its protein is CASSEVVTSNQPQHF.

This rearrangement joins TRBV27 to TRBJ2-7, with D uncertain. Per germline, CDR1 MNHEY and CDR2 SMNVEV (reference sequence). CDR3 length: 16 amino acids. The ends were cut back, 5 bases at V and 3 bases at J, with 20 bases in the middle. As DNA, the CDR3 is TGTGCCAGCAGTCTAACCCCTTTTACTGGCTACTACGAGCAGTACTTC. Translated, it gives CASSLTPFTGYYEQYF.

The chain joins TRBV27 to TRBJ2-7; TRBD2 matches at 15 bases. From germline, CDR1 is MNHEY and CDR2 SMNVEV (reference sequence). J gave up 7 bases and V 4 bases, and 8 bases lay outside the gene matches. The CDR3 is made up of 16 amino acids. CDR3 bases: TGTGCCAGCAGTTCCCGTTTGGGACTAGCGGGAGGTGAGCAGTACTTC. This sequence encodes CASSSRLGLAGGEQYF.